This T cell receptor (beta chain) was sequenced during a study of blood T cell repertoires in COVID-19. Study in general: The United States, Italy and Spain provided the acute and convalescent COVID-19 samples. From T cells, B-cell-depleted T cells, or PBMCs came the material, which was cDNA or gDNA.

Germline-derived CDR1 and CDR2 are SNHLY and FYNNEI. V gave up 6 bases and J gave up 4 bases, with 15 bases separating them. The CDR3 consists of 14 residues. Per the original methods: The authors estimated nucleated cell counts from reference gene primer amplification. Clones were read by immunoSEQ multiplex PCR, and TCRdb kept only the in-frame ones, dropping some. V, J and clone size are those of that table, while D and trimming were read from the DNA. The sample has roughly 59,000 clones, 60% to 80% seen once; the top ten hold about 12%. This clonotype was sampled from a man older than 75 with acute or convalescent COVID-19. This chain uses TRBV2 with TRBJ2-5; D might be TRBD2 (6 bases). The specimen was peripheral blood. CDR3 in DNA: TGTGCCAGCAGCTTAGGGACTGCACTAGAGACCCAGTACTTC. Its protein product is CASSLGTALETQYF.